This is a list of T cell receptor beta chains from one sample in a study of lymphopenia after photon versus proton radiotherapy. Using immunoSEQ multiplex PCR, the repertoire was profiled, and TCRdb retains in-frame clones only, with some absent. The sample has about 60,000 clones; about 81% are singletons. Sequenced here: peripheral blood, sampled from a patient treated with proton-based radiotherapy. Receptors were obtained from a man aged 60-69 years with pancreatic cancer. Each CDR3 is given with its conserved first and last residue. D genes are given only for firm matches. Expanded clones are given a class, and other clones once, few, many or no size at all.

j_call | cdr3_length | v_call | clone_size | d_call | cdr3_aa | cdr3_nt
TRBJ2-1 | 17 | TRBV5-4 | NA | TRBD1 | CASSPRQGASSYNEQFF | TGTGCCAGCAGCCCCAGACAGGGGGCTAGCTCCTACAATGAGCAGTTCTTC
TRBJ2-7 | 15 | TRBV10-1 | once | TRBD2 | CASSEGAGRSYEQYF | TGCGCCAGCAGTGAGGGAGCGGGGCGCTCCTACGAGCAGTACTTC
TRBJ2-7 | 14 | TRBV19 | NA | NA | CASTNQNRPYEQYF | TGTGCCAGTACCAACCAAAACAGACCCTACGAGCAGTACTTC
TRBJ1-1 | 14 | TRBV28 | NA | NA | CASSLRERNTEAFF | TGTGCCAGCAGCCTCCGGGAGAGGAACACTGAAGCTTTCTTT
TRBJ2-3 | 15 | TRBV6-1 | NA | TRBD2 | CASRTSASGTDTQYF | TGTGCCAGCAGGACTAGCGCTAGTGGGACAGATACGCAGTATTTT
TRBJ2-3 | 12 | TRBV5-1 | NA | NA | CASSLEQGEQYF | TGCGCCAGCAGCTTGGAACAGGGAGAGCAGTATTTT
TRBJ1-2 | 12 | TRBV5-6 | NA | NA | CASSPGPYGYTF | TGTGCCAGCAGCCCAGGGCCTTATGGCTACACCTTC
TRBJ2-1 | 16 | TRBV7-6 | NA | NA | CASSLGTSSSYNEQFF | TGTGCCAGCAGCTTAGGGACCTCGAGCTCCTACAATGAGCAGTTCTTC
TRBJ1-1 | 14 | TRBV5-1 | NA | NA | CASSLGQMNTEAFF | TGCGCCAGCAGCTTGGGTCAAATGAACACTGAAGCTTTCTTT
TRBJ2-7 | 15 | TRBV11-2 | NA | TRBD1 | CASSEGQVATYEQYF | TGTGCCAGCAGCGAGGGACAGGTAGCCACCTACGAGCAGTACTTC
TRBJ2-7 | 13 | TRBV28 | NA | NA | CASSLFRSYEQYF | TGTGCCAGCAGTTTATTTCGCAGCTACGAGCAGTACTTC
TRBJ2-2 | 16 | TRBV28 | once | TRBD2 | CASNNGLAVNTGELFF | TGTGCCAGCAACAACGGACTAGCGGTCAACACCGGGGAGCTGTTTTTT
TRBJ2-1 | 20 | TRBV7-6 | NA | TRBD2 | CASSARLAGGNGGSYNEQFF | TGTGCCAGCAGCGCCCGACTAGCGGGAGGGAATGGCGGGTCCTACAATGAGCAGTTCTTC
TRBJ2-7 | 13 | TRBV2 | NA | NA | CASGTFAGWEQYF | TGTGCCAGCGGGACCTTCGCGGGGTGGGAGCAGTACTTC
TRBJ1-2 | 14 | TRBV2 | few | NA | CASRDVEPNYGYTF | TGTGCCAGCAGAGACGTCGAACCTAACTATGGCTACACCTTC
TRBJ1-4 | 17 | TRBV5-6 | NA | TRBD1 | CASSEKGTGGANEKLFF | TGTGCCAGCAGCGAGAAAGGGACAGGGGGTGCTAATGAAAAACTGTTTTTT
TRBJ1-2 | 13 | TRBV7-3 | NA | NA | CASSRRSGTGYTF | TGTGCCAGCAGCCGCCGGTCAGGGACTGGCTACACCTTC
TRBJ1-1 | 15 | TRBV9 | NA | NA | CASSPRDSGRTEAFF | TGTGCCAGCAGCCCCCGGGACTCGGGCAGGACTGAAGCTTTCTTT
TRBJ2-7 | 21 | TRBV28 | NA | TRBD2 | CASSLSLSSITSGGLSYEQYF | TGTGCCAGCAGTTTATCCCTATCCTCAATCACTAGCGGGGGTCTCTCCTACGAGCAGTACTTC
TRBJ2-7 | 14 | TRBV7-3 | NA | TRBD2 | CASSLALGTREQYF | TGTGCCAGCAGCTTAGCGCTGGGGACTAGAGAGCAGTACTTC
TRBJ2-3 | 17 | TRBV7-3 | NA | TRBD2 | CASSLGRTSGSTDTQYF | TGTGCCAGCAGCCTCGGCAGGACTAGCGGAAGCACAGATACGCAGTATTTT
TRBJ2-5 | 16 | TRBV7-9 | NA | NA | CASSLGGPPPQETQYF | TGTGCCAGCAGCTTAGGGGGGCCGCCCCCCCAAGAGACCCAGTACTTC
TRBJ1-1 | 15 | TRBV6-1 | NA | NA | CASSLQMTMNTEAFF | TGTGCCAGCAGTCTACAGATGACCATGAACACTGAAGCTTTCTTT
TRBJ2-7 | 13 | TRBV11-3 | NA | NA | CASRSPPAWEQYF | TGTGCCAGCAGAAGCCCCCCTGCTTGGGAGCAGTACTTC
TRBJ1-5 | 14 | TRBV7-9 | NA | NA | CASSLAGSNQPQHF | TGTGCCAGCAGCTTAGCGGGCAGCAATCAGCCCCAGCATTTT
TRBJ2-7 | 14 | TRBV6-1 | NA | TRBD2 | CASSKTSGGSEQYF | TGTGCCAGCAGCAAAACTAGCGGGGGGAGCGAGCAGTACTTC
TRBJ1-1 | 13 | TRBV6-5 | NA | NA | CASSYSKHTEAFF | TGTGCCAGCAGTTACTCGAAACACACTGAAGCTTTCTTT
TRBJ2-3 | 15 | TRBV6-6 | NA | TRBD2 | CASSPSGRGTDTQYF | TGTGCCAGCAGCCCTAGCGGGAGGGGCACAGATACGCAGTATTTT
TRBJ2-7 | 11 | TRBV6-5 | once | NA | CATAARYEQYF | TGTGCCACCGCGGCCCGATACGAGCAGTACTTC
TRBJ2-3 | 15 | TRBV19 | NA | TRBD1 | CASSMGQGATDTQYF | TGTGCCAGTAGTATGGGACAGGGGGCCACAGATACGCAGTATTTT
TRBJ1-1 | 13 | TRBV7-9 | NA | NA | CASSLTWVTEAFF | TGTGCCAGCAGCTTAACGTGGGTTACTGAAGCTTTCTTT
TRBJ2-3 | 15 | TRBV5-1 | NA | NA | CASSLGPQLTDTQYF | TGCGCCAGCAGCTTAGGACCACAATTAACGGATACGCAGTATTTT
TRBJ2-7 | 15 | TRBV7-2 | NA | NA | CASSPRGDRSLEQYF | TGTGCCAGCAGCCCACGGGGGGACAGGTCCCTGGAGCAGTACTTC
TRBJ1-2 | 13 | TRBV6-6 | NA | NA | CASSLRGWDGYTF | TGTGCCAGCAGTCTCAGGGGATGGGACGGCTACACCTTC
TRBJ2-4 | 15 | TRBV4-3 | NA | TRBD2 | CASSPSLAGVNIQYF | TGCGCCAGCAGCCCCTCTCTAGCGGGAGTTAACATTCAGTACTTC
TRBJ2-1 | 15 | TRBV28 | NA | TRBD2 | CASSFGTSGRRGQFF | TGTGCCAGCAGTTTTGGAACTAGCGGGAGAAGAGGGCAGTTCTTC
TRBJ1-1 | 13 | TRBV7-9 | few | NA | CASLLSGMTEAFF | TGTGCCAGCCTGCTTTCAGGGATGACTGAAGCTTTCTTT
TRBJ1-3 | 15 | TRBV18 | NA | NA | CASSPPENSGNTIYF | TGTGCCAGCTCACCACCGGAAAACTCTGGAAACACCATATATTTT
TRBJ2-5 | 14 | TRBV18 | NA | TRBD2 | CASSPTSGQETQYF | TGTGCCAGCTCACCGACTAGCGGCCAAGAGACCCAGTACTTC
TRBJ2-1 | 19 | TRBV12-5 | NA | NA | CASGLASRPGFTAYNEQFF | TGTGCTAGTGGTTTGGCAAGCCGCCCGGGATTTACGGCCTACAATGAGCAGTTCTTC
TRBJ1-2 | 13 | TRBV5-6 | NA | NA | CASSLGSLSGYTF | TGTGCCAGCAGCTTGGGGAGTCTCTCCGGCTACACCTTC
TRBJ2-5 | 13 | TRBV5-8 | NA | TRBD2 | CASTSRGGREQYF | TGTGCCAGCACCTCCCGGGGGGGGCGAGAGCAGTACTTC
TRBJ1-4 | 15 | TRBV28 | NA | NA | CASSLLGEYNEKLFF | TGTGCCAGCAGTTTACTTGGTGAATACAATGAAAAACTGTTTTTT
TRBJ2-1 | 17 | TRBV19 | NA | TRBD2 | CASTSHSGSRSYNEQFF | TGTGCCAGTACCTCTCATAGCGGGAGCCGGTCCTACAATGAGCAGTTCTTC
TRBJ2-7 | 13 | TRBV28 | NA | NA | CASNPQRVYEQYF | TGTGCCAGCAATCCACAGAGGGTCTACGAGCAGTACTTC